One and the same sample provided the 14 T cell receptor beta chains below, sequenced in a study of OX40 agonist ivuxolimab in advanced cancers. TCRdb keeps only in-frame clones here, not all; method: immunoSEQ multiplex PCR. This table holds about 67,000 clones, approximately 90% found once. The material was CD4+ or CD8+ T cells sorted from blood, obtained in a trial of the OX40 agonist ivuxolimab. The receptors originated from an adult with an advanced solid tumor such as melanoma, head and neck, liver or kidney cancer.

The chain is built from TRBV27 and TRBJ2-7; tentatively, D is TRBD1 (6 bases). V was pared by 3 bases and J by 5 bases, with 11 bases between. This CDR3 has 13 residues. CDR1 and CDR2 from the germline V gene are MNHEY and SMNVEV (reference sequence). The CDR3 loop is CASSLGASNEQYF. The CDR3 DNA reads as TGTGCCAGCAGTTTGGGGGCTAGTAACGAGCAGTACTTC.

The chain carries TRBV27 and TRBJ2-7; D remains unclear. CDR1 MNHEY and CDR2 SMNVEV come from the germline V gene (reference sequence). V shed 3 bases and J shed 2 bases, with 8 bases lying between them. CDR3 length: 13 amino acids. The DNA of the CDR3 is TGTGCCAGCAGTTTTGGGCGAACCTACGAGCAGTACTTC. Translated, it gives CASSFGRTYEQYF.

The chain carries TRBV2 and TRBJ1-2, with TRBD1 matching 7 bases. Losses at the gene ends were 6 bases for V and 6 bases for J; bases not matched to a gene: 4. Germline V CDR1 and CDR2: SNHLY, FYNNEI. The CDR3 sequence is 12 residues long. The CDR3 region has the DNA TGTGCCAGCAGCCAGGGGGGGGATGGCTACACCTTC. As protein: CASSQGGDGYTF.

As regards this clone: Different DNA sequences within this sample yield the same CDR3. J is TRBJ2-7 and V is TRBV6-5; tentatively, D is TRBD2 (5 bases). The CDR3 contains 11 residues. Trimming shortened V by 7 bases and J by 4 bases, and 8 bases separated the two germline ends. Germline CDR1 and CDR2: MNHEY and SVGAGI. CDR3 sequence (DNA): TGTGCCAGCACCCGGGGTTACGAGCAGTACTTC. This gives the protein CASTRGYEQYF.

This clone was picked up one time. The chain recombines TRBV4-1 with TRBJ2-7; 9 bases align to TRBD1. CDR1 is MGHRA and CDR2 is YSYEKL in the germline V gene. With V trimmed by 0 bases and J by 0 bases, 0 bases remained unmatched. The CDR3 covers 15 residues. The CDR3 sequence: CASSQEGQGSYEQYF. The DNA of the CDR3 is TGCGCCAGCAGCCAAGAGGGACAGGGCTCCTACGAGCAGTACTTC.

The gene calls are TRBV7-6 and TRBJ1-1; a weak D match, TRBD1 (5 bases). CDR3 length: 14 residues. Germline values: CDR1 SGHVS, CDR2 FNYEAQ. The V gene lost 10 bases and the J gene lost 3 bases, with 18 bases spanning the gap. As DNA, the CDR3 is TGTGCCACCGTCGGGGGGGTTGCGGACACTGAAGCTTTCTTT. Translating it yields CATVGGVADTEAFF.

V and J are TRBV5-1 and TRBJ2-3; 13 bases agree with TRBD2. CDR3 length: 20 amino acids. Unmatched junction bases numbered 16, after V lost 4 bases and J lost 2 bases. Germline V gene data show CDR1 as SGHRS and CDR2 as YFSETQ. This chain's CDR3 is CASSTGLAGVGWPPTDTQYF. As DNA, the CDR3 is TGCGCCAGCAGCACAGGACTAGCGGGAGTAGGTTGGCCCCCCACAGATACGCAGTATTTT.

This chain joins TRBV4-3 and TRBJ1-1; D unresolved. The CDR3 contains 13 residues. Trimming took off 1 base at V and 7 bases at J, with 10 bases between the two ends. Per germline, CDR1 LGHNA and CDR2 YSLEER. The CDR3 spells CASSQGRGFEAFF. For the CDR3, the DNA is TGCGCCAGCAGCCAAGGACGAGGGTTTGAAGCTTTCTTT.

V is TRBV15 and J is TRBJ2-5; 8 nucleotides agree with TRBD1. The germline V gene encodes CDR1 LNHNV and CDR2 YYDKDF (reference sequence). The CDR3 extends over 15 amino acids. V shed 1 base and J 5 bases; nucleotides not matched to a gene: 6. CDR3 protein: CATSRGRGRSETQYF. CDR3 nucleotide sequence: TGTGCCACCAGCAGAGGCAGGGGGCGCTCTGAGACCCAGTACTTC.

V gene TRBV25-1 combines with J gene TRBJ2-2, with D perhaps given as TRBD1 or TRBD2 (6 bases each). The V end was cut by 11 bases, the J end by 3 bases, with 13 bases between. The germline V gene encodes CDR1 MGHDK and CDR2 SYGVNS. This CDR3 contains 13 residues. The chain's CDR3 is CAVGGGDTGELFF. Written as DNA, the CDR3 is TGTGCCGTGGGGGGCGGGGACACCGGGGAGCTGTTTTTT.

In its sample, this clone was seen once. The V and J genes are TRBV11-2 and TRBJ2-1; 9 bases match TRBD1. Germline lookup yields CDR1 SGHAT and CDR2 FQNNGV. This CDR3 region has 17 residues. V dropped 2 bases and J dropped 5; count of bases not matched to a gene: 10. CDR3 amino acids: CASSLYLGGTGNNEQFF. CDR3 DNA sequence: TGTGCCAGCAGCTTATATTTGGGTGGGACAGGGAACAATGAGCAGTTCTTC.

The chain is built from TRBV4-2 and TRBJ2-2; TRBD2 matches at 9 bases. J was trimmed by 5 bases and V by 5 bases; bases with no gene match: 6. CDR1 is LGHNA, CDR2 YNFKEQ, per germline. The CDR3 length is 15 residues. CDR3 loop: CASSYGTSSTGELFF. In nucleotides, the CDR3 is TGTGCCAGCAGCTACGGGACTAGCAGTACCGGGGAGCTGTTTTTT.

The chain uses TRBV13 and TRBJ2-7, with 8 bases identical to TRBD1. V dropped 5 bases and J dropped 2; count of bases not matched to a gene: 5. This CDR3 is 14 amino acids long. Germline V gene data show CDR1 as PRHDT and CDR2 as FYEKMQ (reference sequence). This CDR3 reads CASSKGQEPYEQYF. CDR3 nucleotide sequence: TGTGCCAGCAGCAAGGGACAGGAACCCTACGAGCAGTACTTC.

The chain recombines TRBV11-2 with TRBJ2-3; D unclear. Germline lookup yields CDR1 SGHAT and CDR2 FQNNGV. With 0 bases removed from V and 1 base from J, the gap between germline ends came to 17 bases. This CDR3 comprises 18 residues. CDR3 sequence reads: CASSLEGLYGVGTDTQYF. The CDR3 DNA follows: TGTGCCAGCAGCTTAGAGGGTCTCTACGGAGTCGGCACAGATACGCAGTATTTT.